This TCR beta chain was sequenced in a study of cytomegalovirus exposure and HLA in healthy donors. Across the whole study: Sequencing of about 179 million T cells in an earlier analysis found more than 100 million unique TCR beta sequences. Of all 400 or so donors who were genotyped, 70% to 85% belonged to the Caucasian-associated ancestry cluster.

Study conclusions and caveats: Later analysis suggested most CMV-associated TCR beta chains were HLA-restricted.

Worth noting for this clone: Antigen: not known.

Researchers ran the PCR with 60 Vbeta and 13 Jbeta primers. Clones were sequenced by immunoSEQ multiplex PCR, and TCRdb holds only the in-frame ones, with some missing. The repertoire includes under 200,000 clones, roughly 77% of them detected once, and 1.9% sits in the top ten. Germline lookup yields CDR1 LGHNT and CDR2 FRNRAP. The CDR3 runs 13 residues. Trimming removed 1 base from V and 6 bases from J, with 9 bases in between. The sample taken for sequencing was PBMCs. The receptor comes from a woman younger than 30 in good health and CMV-seronegative. V gene TRBV12-5 combines with J gene TRBJ2-5; D unclear. Here the CDR3 DNA reads TGTGCTAGTGGTTTGGCCCGGTCCAAGACCCAGTACTTC. This sequence encodes CASGLARSKTQYF.